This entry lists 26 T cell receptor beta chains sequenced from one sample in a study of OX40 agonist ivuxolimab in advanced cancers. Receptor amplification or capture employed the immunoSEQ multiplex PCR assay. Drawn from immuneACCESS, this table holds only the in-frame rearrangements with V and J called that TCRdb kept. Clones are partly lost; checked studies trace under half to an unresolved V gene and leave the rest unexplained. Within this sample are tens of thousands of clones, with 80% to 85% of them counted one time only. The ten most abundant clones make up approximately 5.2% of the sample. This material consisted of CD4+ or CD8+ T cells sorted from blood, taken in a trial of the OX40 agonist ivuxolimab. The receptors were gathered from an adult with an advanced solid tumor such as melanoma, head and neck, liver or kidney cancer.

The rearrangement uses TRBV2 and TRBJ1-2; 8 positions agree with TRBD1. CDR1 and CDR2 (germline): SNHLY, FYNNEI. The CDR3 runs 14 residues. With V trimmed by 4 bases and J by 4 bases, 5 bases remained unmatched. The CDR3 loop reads CASSATGGSYGYTF. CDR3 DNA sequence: TGTGCCAGCAGTGCTACAGGGGGTAGCTATGGCTACACCTTC.

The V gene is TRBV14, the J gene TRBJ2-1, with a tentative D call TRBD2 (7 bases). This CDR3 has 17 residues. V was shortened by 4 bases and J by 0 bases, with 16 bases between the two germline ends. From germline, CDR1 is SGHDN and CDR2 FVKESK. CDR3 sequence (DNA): TGTGCCAGCAGCCGACTCGAGGGGGGGAGCTCCTACAATGAGCAGTTCTTC. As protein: CASSRLEGGSSYNEQFF. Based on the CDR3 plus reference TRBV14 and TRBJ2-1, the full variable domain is EAGVTQFPSHSVIEKGQTVTLRCDPISGHDNLYWYRRVMGKEIKFLLHFVKESKQDESGMPNNRFLAERTGGTYSTLKVQPAELEDSGVYFCASSRLEGGSSYNEQFFGPGTRLTVL.

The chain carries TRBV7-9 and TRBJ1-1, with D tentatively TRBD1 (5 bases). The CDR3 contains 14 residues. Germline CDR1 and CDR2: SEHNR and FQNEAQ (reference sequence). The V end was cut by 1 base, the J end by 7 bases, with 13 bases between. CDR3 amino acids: CASSLDLGGIEAFF. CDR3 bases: TGTGCCAGCAGCTTAGATCTGGGGGGGATTGAAGCTTTCTTT.

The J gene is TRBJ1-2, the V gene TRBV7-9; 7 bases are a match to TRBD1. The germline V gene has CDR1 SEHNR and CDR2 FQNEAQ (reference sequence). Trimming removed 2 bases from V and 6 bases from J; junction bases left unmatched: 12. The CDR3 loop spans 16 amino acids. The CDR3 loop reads CASSLRSGQAGDGYTF. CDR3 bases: TGTGCCAGCAGCTTACGCTCCGGACAGGCGGGCGATGGCTACACCTTC.

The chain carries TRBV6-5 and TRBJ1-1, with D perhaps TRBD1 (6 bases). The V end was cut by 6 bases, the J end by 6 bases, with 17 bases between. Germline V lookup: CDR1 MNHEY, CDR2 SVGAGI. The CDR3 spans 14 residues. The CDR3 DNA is TGTGCCAGCAGGAACAAACAGGGACGATCTGAAGCTTTCTTT. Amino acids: CASRNKQGRSEAFF.

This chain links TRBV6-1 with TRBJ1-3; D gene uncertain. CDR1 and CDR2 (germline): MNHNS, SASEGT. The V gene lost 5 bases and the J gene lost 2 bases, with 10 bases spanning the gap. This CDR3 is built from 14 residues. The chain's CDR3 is CASSRAGTGNTIYF. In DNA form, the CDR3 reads TGTGCCAGCAGTAGGGCGGGGACTGGAAACACCATATATTTT.

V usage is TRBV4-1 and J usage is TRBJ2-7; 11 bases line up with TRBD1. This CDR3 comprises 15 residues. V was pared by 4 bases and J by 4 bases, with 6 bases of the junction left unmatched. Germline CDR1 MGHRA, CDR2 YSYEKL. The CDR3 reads CASSPIRDRGYEQYF. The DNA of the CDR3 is TGCGCCAGCAGCCCAATCCGGGACAGGGGGTACGAGCAGTACTTC.

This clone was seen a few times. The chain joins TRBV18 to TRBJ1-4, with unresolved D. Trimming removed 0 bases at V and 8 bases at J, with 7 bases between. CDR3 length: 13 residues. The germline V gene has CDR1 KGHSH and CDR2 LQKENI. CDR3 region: CASSPPASEKLFF. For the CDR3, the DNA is TGTGCCAGCTCACCACCGGCATCAGAAAAACTGTTTTTT.

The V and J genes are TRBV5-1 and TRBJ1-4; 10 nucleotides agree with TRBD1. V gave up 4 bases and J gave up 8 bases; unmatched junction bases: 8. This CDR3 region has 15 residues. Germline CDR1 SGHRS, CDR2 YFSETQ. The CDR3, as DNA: TGCGCCAGCAGCGGGACGACAGGGGGCGACGAAAAACTGTTTTTT. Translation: CASSGTTGGDEKLFF.

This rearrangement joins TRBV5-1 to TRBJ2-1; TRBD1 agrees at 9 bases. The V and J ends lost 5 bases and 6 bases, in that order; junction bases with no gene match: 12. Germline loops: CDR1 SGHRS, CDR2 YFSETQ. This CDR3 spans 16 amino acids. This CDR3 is CASRTQGAPGSNEQFF. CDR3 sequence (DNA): TGCGCCAGCAGAACACAGGGGGCTCCTGGTAGCAATGAGCAGTTCTTC.

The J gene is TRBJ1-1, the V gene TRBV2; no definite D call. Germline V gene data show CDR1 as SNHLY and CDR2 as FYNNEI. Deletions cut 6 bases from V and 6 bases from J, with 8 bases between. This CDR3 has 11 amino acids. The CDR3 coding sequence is TGTGCCAGCAGCTACAGCTCTGAAGCTTTCTTT. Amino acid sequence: CASSYSSEAFF. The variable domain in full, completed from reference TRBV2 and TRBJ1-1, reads EPEVTQTPSHQVTQMGQEVILRCVPISNHLYFYWYRQILGQKVEFLVSFYNNEISEKSEIFDDQFSVERPDGSNFTLKIRSTKLEDSAMYFCASSYSSEAFFGQGTRLTVV.

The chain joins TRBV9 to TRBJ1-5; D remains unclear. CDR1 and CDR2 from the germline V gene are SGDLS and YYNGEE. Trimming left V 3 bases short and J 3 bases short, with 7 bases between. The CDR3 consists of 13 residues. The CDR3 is CASSESDNQPQHF. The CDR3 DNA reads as TGTGCCAGCAGCGAGAGCGACAATCAGCCCCAGCATTTT.

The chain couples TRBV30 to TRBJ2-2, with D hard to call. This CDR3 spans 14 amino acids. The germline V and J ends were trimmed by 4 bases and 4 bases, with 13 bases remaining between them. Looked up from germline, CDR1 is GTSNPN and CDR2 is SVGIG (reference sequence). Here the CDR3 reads CAWNPSGFTGELFF. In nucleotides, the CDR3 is TGTGCCTGGAATCCGTCGGGTTTCACCGGGGAGCTGTTTTTT.

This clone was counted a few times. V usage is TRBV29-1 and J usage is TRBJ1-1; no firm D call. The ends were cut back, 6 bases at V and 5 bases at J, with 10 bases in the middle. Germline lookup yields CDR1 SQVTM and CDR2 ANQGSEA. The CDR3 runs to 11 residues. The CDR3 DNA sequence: TGCAGCGTCGTGTTGTGGACTGAAGCTTTCTTT. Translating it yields CSVVLWTEAFF.

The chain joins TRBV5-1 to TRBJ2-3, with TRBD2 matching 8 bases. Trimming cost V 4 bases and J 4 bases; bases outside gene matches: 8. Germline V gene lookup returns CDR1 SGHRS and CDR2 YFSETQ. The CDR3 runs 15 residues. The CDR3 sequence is CASSTGGAGSDTQYF. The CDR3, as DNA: TGCGCCAGCAGCACCGGGGGGGCCGGGTCAGATACGCAGTATTTT.

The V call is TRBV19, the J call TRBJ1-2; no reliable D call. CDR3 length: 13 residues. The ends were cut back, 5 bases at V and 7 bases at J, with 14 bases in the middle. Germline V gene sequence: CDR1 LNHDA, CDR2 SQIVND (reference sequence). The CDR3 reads CASSSHTVFGYTF. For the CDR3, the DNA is TGTGCCAGTAGTTCTCACACGGTATTTGGCTACACCTTC. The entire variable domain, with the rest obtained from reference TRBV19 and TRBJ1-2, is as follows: DGGITQSPKYLFRKEGQNVTLSCEQNLNHDAMYWYRQDPGQGLRLIYYSQIVNDFQKGDIAEGYSVSREKKESFPLTVTSAQKNPTAFYLCASSSHTVFGYTFGSGTRLTVV.

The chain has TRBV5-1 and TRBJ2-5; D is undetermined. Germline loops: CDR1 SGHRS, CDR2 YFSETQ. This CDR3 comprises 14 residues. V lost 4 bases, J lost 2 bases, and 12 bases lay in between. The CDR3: CASSPYMLQETQYF. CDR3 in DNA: TGCGCCAGCAGCCCCTACATGTTACAAGAGACCCAGTACTTC.

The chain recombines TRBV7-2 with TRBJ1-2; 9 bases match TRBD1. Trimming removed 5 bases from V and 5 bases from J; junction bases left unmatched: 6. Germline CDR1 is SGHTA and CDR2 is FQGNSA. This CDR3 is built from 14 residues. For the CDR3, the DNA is TGTGCCAGCAGCCCCGGGACAGGGTTGTATGGCTACACCTTC. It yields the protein CASSPGTGLYGYTF. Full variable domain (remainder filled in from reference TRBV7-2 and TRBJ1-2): GAGVSQSPSNKVTEKGKDVELRCDPISGHTALYWYRQSLGQGLEFLIYFQGNSAPDKSGLPSDRFSAERTGGSVSTLTIQRTQQEDSAVYLCASSPGTGLYGYTFGSGTRLTVV.

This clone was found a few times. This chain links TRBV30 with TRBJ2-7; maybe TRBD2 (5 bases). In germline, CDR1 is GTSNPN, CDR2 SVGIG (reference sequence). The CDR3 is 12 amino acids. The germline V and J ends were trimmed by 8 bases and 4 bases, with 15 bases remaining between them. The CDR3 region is CALANKHYEQYF. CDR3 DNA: TGTGCCCTAGCAAACAAGCATTACGAGCAGTACTTC.

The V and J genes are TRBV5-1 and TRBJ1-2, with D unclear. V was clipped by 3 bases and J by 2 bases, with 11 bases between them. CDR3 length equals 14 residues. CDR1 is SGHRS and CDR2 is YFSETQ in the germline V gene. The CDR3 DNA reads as TGCGCCAGCAGCTCTATGAGCTGGAACTATGGCTACACCTTC. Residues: CASSSMSWNYGYTF.

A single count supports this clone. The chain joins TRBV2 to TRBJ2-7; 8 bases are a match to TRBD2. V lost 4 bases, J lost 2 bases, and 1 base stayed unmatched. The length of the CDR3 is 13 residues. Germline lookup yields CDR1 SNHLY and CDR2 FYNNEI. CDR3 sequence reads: CASSAGGPYEQYF. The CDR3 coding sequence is TGTGCCAGCAGTGCGGGGGGGCCCTACGAGCAGTACTTC.

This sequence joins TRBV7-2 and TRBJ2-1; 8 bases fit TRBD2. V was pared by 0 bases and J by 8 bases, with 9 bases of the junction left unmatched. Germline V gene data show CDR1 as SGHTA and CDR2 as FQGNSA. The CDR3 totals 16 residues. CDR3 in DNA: TGTGCCAGCAGCTTAGCTTCTGCCGGGGGGGCCTATGAGCAGTTCTTC. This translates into CASSLASAGGAYEQFF.

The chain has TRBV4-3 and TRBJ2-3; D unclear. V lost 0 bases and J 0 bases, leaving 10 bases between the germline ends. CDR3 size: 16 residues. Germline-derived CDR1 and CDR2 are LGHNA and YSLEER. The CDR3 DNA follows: TGCGCCAGCAGCCAAGAAACGGCGCAGAGCACAGATACGCAGTATTTT. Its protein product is CASSQETAQSTDTQYF.

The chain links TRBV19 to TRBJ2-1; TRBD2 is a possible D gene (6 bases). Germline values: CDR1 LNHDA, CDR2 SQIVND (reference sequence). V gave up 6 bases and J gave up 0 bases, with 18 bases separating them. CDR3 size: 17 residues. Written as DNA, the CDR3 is TGTGCCAGTAGCCAGACTAGTTCCATTTCCTCCTACAATGAGCAGTTCTTC. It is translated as CASSQTSSISSYNEQFF.

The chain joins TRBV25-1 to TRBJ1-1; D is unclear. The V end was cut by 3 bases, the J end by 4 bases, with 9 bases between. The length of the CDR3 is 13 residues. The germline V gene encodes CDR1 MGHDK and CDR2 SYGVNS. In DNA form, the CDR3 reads TGTGCCAGCAGTGAGGGGAAGGGCACTGAAGCTTTCTTT. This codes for CASSEGKGTEAFF.

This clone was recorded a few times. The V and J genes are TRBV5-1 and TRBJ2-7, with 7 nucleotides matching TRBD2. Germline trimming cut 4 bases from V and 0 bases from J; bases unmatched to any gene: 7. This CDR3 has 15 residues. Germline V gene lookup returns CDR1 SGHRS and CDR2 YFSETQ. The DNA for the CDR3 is TGCGCCAGCAGCCCCACTAGCGTGAGCTCCTACGAGCAGTACTTC. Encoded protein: CASSPTSVSSYEQYF.